The source of this T cell receptor (beta chain) is a study of blood T cell repertoires in COVID-19. This clone was found a few times. Repertoires were generated with immunoSEQ multiplex PCR, while TCRdb's copy carries only in-frame clones and drops some. This table holds approximately 90,000 clones, roughly 82% found once. CDR1 is MNHEY, CDR2 SMNVEV, per germline (reference sequence). There are 13 residues in the CDR3. The V gene end was trimmed by 4 bases and the J gene end by 7 bases; junction bases not matched to a gene: 6. The V gene is TRBV27, the J gene TRBJ1-2, with 7 bases lining up with TRBD1. The receptor's source is a woman older than 75 with acute or convalescent COVID-19. Sequenced input: peripheral blood. In DNA form, the CDR3 reads TGTGCCAGCAGTTCGACAGGGTCGGCTGGCTACACCTTC. Protein product: CASSSTGSAGYTF.